Listed below are T cell receptor beta chains from one sample, sequenced in a study of cytomegalovirus exposure and HLA in healthy donors. The assay was immunoSEQ multiplex PCR, and TCRdb's table has in-frame clones only and misses some. The data hold 40,000 to 50,000 clones, with 72% observed a single time. The sequenced sample consisted of PBMCs. The receptors here all came from a young man in good health and CMV-seronegative. Both conserved end residues are part of each CDR3.

v_call,j_call,cdr3_aa
TRBV19,TRBJ1-1,CASSIRDRLNTEAFF
TRBV5-3,TRBJ2-1,CARSLGGQGNEQFF
TRBV30,TRBJ2-7,CAAKRGAYEQYF
TRBV19,TRBJ2-7,CASSINSGRREQYF
TRBV6-1,TRBJ2-3,CASSEVAAGADTQYF
TRBV6-1,TRBJ2-1,CASSDMGGSVYNEQFF
TRBV6-5,TRBJ1-5,CASKQYSNQPQHF
TRBV6-5,TRBJ1-1,CASSSLQGRSTEAFF
TRBV21-1,TRBJ1-2,CASSTFRGAGGYTF
TRBV10-1,TRBJ2-3,CASSEPGTGTDTQYF
TRBV19,TRBJ1-2,CASSRGAGEGYGYTF
TRBV11-2,-,CASSVGGAFYEQYF
TRBV4-1,TRBJ1-5,CASSQESGGGQPQHF
TRBV6-1,TRBJ2-5,CASRSQGSIGETQYF
TRBV18,TRBJ2-3,CASPPGTGGTDTQYF
TRBV19,TRBJ2-7,CASSPWTGVTDEQYF
TRBV19,TRBJ2-7,CASSPSKTGEQYF
TRBV7-9,TRBJ1-1,CASSLLGSEAFF
TRBV6-6,TRBJ1-2,CASRRGRQNTYGYTF
TRBV7-8,TRBJ1-1,CASALTGVITEAFF
TRBV5-5,TRBJ2-1,CASSLRLAGYNEQFF
TRBV7-8,TRBJ2-7,CASSSPGDRGYEQYF
TRBV5-1,TRBJ2-7,CASSLAPGTGEYEQYF
TRBV11-2,TRBJ2-2,CASSGTLSGELFF
TRBV27,TRBJ2-7,CASSSKSGRVYEQYF
TRBV5-6,TRBJ2-1,CASSLRTPNEQFF
TRBV6-1,TRBJ2-1,CASSVGLYNEQFF
TRBV5-1,TRBJ2-7,CASSLWTGSYEQYF
TRBV30,TRBJ1-2,CAWSHRGLYGYTF
TRBV29-1,TRBJ2-5,CSVRTSETQYF
TRBV10-2,TRBJ1-4,CASSPGGVGANEKLFF
TRBV18,TRBJ2-1,CASSRGLAGYNEQFF
TRBV6-5,TRBJ1-4,CASSYSRESTNEKLFF
TRBV6-5,TRBJ1-2,CASSYGRGWYGYTF
TRBV2,TRBJ1-4,CASRSDGTGANEKLFF
TRBV6-1,TRBJ1-5,CASSEDRYNNQPQHF
TRBV11-2,TRBJ2-6,CASSLDLWGGSFPGANVLTF
TRBV4-2,TRBJ2-2,CASSQDTLASGANTGELFF
TRBV7-8,TRBJ2-1,CASSPFSGNYNEQFF
TRBV7-9,TRBJ1-2,CASSGADWSGYTF
TRBV9,TRBJ2-3,CASSVRDRVDTQYF
TRBV23-1,TRBJ2-7,CASIQGGGHEQYF
TRBV13,TRBJ2-1,CASSSSLAGVINEQFF
TRBV5-8,TRBJ2-2,CASRGGGRATGELFF
TRBV10-2,TRBJ2-1,CASKKDSSSYNEQFF
TRBV5-1,TRBJ2-5,CASSLGSGRETQYF
TRBV19,TRBJ2-1,CASSNTGGPLNEQFF
TRBV5-6,TRBJ2-3,CASSPPWAGDASTDTQYF
TRBV2,TRBJ2-1,CASLGGEYNEQFF
TRBV29-1,TRBJ2-7,CSAEAGTGLAYEQYF
TRBV6-6,TRBJ2-3,CASSRSQGIGQYF
TRBV2,TRBJ2-7,CASRAGTGRSEQYF
TRBV5-1,TRBJ2-1,CASSFTGTGLIYEQFF
TRBV7-9,TRBJ2-2,CASSPGTGRTGELFF
TRBV11-2,TRBJ1-2,CASSLSFPFANYGYTF
TRBV9,TRBJ1-3,CASSVRGDGNTIYF
TRBV19,TRBJ1-5,CASSLDRNNQPQHF
TRBV5-4,TRBJ2-1,CASSPGGSVYNEQFF
TRBV6-1,TRBJ2-2,CASSEVRLAGGTGELFF
TRBV30,TRBJ1-2,CAWDLGQALYGYTF